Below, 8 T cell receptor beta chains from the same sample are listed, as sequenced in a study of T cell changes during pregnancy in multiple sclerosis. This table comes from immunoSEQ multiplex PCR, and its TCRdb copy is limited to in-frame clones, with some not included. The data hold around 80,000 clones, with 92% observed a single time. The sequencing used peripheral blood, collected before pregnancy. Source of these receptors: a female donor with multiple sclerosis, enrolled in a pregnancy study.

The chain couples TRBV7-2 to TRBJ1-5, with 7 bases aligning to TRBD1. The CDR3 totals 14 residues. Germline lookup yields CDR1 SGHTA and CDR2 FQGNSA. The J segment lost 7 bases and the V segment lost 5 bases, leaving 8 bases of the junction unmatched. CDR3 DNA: TGTGCCAGCAGCCGAGCAGGGGGAGGACAGCCCCAGCATTTT. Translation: CASSRAGGGQPQHF. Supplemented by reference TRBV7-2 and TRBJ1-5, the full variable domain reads GAGVSQSPSNKVTEKGKDVELRCDPISGHTALYWYRQSLGQGLEFLIYFQGNSAPDKSGLPSDRFSAERTGGSVSTLTIQRTQQEDSAVYLCASSRAGGGQPQHFGDGTRLSIL.

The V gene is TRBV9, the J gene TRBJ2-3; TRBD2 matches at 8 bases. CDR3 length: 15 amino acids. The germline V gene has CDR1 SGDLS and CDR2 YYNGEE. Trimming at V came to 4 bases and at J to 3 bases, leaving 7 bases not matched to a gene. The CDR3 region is CASSQPGTRTDTQYF. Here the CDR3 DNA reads TGTGCCAGCAGCCAACCGGGGACTAGGACAGATACGCAGTATTTT.

The CDR3: CASSPLGSAGVQETQYF. The CDR3 DNA sequence: TGTGCCAGCAGCCCTCTCGGTAGCGCGGGAGTTCAAGAGACCCAGTACTTC. The chain employs TRBV2 and TRBJ2-5, with 7 bases that match TRBD2. From germline, CDR1 is SNHLY and CDR2 FYNNEI. CDR3 length: 17 residues. Unmatched junction bases numbered 15, after V lost 6 bases and J lost 2 bases.

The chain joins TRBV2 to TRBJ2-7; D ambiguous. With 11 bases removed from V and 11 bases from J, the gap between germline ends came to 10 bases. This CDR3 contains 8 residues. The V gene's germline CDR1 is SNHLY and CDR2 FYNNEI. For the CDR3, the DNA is TGTGCCTCCCGTGAGGAGTACTTC. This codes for CASREEYF.

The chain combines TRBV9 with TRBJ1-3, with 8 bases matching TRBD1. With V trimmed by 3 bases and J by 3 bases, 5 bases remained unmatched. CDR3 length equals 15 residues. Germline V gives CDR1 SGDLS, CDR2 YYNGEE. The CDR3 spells CASSENRGGGNTIYF. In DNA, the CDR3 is TGTGCCAGCAGCGAGAACAGGGGGGGTGGAAACACCATATATTTT.

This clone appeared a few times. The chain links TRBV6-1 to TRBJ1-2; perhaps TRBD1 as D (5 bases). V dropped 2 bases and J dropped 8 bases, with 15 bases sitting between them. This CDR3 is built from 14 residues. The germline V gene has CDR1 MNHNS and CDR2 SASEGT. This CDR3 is CASSEMATVNGYTF. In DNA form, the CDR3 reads TGTGCCAGCAGTGAAATGGCGACAGTGAACGGCTACACCTTC.

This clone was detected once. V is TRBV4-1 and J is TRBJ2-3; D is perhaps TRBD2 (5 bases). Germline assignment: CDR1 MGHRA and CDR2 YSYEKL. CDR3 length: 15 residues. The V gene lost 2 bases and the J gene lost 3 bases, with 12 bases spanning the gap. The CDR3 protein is CASSQKTSGTDTQYF. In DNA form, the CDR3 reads TGCGCCAGCAGCCAAAAAACTTCGGGGACAGATACGCAGTATTTT.

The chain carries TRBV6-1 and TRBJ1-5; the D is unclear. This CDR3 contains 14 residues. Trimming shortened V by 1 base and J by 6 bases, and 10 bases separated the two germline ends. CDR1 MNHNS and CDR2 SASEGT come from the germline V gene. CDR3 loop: CASSEGGGSQPQHF. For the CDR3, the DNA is TGTGCCAGCAGTGAAGGGGGTGGGAGTCAGCCCCAGCATTTT.